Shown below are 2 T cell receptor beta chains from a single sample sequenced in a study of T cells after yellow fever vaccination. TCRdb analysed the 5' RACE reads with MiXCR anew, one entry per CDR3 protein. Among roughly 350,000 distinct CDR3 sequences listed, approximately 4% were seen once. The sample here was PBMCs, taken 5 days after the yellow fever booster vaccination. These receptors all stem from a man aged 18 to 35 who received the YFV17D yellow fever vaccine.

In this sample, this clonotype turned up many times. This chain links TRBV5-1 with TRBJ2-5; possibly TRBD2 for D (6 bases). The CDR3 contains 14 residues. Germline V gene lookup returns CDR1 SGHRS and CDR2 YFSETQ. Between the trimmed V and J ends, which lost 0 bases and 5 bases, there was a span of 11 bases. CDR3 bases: TGCGCCAGCAGCTTGGGCCAGGGAGGCGAGACCCAGTACTTC. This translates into CASSLGQGGETQYF. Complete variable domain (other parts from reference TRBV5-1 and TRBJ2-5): KAGVTQTPRYLIKTRGQQVTLSCSPISGHRSVSWYQQTPGQGLQFLFEYFSETQRNKGNFPGRFSGRQFSNSRSEMNVSTLELGDSALYLCASSLGQGGETQYFGPGTRLLVL.

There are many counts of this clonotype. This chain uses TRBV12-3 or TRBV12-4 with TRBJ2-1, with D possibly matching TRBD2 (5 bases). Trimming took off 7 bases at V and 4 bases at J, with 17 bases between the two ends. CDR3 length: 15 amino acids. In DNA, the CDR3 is TGTGCCAGCATTCCAGAGTCGGGAACTTACAATGAGCAGTTCTTC. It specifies CASIPESGTYNEQFF.